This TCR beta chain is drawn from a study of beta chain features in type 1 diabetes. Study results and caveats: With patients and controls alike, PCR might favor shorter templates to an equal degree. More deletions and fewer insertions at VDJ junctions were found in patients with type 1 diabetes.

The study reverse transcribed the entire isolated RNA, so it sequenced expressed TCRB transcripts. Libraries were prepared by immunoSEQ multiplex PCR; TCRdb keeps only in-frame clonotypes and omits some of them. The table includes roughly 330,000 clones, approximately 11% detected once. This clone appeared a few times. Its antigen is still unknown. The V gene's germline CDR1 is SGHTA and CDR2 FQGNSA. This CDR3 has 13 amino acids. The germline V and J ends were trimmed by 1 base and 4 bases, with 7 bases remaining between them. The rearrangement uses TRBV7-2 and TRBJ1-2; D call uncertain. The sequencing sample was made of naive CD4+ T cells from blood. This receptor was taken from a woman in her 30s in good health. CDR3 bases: TGTGCCAGCAGCTTAGGAGACTCCTATGGCTACACCTTC. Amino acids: CASSLGDSYGYTF.